Sequencing of this TCR beta chain was carried out in a study of beta chain features in type 1 diabetes. Study-wide points: Shorter templates may be favored by PCR, equally so in patients and controls. When VDJ junctions were examined, type 1 diabetes patients showed fewer insertions and more deletions. All four CD4+ subsets of Type 1 diabetes patients contained TCRB CDR3s that were moderately but significantly shorter.

This CDR3 contains 15 residues. CDR1 and CDR2 from the germline V gene are MNHEY and SVGAGI. The V and J ends lost 6 bases and 0 bases, in that order; junction bases with no gene match: 6. Cell sorting via CD45RO/CCR7/CD25/CD127/CD95/CD27 was performed to obtain CD4+ naive, central memory, regulatory and stem cell-like memory cells. The authors reverse transcribed all of the isolated RNA, so sequencing captured expressed TCRB transcripts. Only in-frame clones appear in the TCRdb table, and some are missing; sequencing was by immunoSEQ multiplex PCR. The data hold about 160,000 clones, with 50% to 70% observed a single time. Regarding this clone: Antigen specificity is unknown.

The sequenced material came from naive CD4+ T cells from blood. This receptor was taken from a man aged 25 to 45 with type 1 diabetes. The chain recombines TRBV6-5 with TRBJ2-7; 9 positions match TRBD1. The CDR3 DNA reads TGTGCCAGCAGAACCGGGACAGGGCCCTCCTACGAGCAGTACTTC. This encodes CASRTGTGPSYEQYF.